This T cell receptor beta chain was retrieved from a study of persistence of HIV-infected CD4 T cells. Across the study: Suppressive ART had lasted a median of around eight years.

The immunoSEQ assay was version 4, run in survey mode. Measured with immunoSEQ multiplex PCR; TCRdb has only the in-frame clones, and not every one. In the table there are just under 65,000 clones, over 60% of which are singletons. Overlapping HIV-1 Gag 15-mer peptides at 0.85 to 1 ug per peptide per mL were used. Sorted nonresponding memory CD4+ T cells were CD40L-negative, CD69-negative, CD45RO-high. Study-wide points: Compared with CD3/CD28-stimulated cells, CMV- and Gag-responding cells showed lower TCRbeta richness. The rare CMV-responding cells with HIV-1 proviruses were not separately TCR-sequenced.

Comment on this clone: What it binds is not known.

V was cut by 6 bases and J by 4 bases, with 13 bases left in between. CDR1 SGHTA and CDR2 FQGTGA come from the germline V gene. There are 14 residues in the CDR3. The material sequenced was CD4+ T cells sorted from PBMCs after approximately 19-hour stimulation, taken from a patient who received antiretroviral therapy. This chain joins TRBV7-3 and TRBJ2-1; tentative D call: TRBD1 (6 bases). The receptor was derived from an adult man with HIV who was CMV-seropositive. This CDR3 is CASSVDRTYNEQFF. As DNA, the CDR3 is TGTGCCAGCAGTGTCGACAGGACATACAATGAGCAGTTCTTC.